Here is one TCR beta chain with its context. The entry originates in a study of blood T cell repertoires in COVID-19. Looked up from germline, CDR1 is LNHDA and CDR2 is SQIVND (reference sequence). The CDR3 contains 15 residues. Trimming at V came to 3 bases and at J to 4 bases, leaving 4 bases not matched to a gene. The authors' processing: The authors estimated nucleated cell counts from reference gene primer amplification. TCRdb's table, derived via immunoSEQ multiplex PCR, lists solely in-frame clones and lacks some. The V and J calls and clone size were taken over from that table, and D and trimming were inferred from the DNA. The data hold around 58,000 clones, with roughly nine tenths observed a single time.

The sequenced sample was peripheral blood. The receptor was isolated from a woman aged 55-70 years with active or convalescent COVID-19. The chain uses TRBV19 and TRBJ1-5, with TRBD1 matching 9 bases. For the CDR3, the DNA is TGTGCCAGTAGTATCCCGGGGACAGGGAATCAGCCCCAGCATTTT. Encoded protein: CASSIPGTGNQPQHF.